The clone carrying this T cell receptor (beta chain) was found once. Its specificity is not known. The record originates from a study of lymphopenia after photon versus proton radiotherapy. Study outcomes and limitations: Relative stability marked proton patients; photon patients lost diversity and naive cells. After lymphocyte nadir, photon-treated repertoires showed oligoclonal expansion, especially CD8+ Temra. A bigger post-nadir fall in TCR diversity correlated inversely with survival time in deceased patients.

V was clipped by 6 bases and J by 4 bases, with 16 bases between them. The germline gives CDR1 MNHNS, CDR2 SASEGT. This CDR3 has 15 residues. Data came from immunoSEQ multiplex PCR; TCRdb stores just in-frame clones and leaves some out. The sample holds 15,000 to 20,000 clones, 84% seen once. V and J are TRBV6-1 and TRBJ2-1, with D tentatively TRBD2 (5 bases). The sequence derives from a man in his sixties or seventies with pancreatic cancer. The sample here was peripheral blood, taken from a patient treated with proton-based radiotherapy. The CDR3 reads CASRGGPGLYNEQFF. The CDR3 coding sequence is TGTGCCAGCAGAGGAGGCCCAGGTCTATACAATGAGCAGTTCTTC.